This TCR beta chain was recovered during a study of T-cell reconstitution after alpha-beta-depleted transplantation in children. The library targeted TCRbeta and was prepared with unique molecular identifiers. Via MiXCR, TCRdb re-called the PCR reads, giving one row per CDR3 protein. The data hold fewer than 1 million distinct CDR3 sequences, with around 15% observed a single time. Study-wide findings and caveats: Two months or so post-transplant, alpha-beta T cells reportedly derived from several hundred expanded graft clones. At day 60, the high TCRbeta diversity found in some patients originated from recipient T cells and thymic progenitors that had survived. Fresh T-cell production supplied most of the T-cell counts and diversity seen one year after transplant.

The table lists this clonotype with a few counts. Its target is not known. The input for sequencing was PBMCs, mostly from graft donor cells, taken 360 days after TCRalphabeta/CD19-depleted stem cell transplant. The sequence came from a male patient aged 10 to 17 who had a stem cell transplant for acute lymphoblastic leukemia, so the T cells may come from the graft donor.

The CDR3 DNA reads as TGTGCCAGCAGGGGACTCCGGAGGCAGGAGCAGTTCTTC. Its protein is CASRGLRRQEQFF. The chain has TRBV7-9 and TRBJ2-1; TRBD2 might be the D (6 bases). CDR1 and CDR2 (germline): SEHNR, FQNEAQ (reference sequence). Trimming cost V 6 bases and J 10 bases, with 16 bases left between them. This CDR3 has 13 residues.